This T cell receptor beta chain was captured in a study of T-cell reconstitution after alpha-beta-depleted transplantation in children. A library of TCRbeta sequences, prepared with unique molecular identifiers, was generated. TCRdb re-called the PCR reads through MiXCR, storing one row per CDR3 protein. The data show hundreds of thousands of distinct CDR3 sequences, 10% to 15% seen once. This clonotype was detected ten times or more. Its matching antigen is unknown. The study, taken as a whole, reports: Newly made T cells mostly supplied T-cell counts and diversity one year after transplant.

CDR1 and CDR2 from the germline V gene are MNHEY and SVGEGT. The CDR3 extends over 14 amino acids. V lost 7 bases to trimming and J lost 0 bases, with 13 bases between them. V gene TRBV6-2 or TRBV6-3 combines with J gene TRBJ2-7; D may correspond to TRBD1 or TRBD2 (5 bases each). This receptor was identified in a male patient between 5 and 17 years old who had a stem cell transplant for acute myeloid leukemia, so the T cells may come from the graft donor. Sequenced here: PBMCs, mostly from graft donor cells, sampled 360 days after TCRalphabeta/CD19-depleted stem cell transplant. CDR3 loop: CASIGTGRSYEQYF. CDR3 in DNA: TGTGCCAGCATCGGGACGGGCCGCTCCTACGAGCAGTACTTC.